Listed here is a single T cell receptor beta chain. The CDR3 loop spans 16 amino acids. Looked up from germline, CDR1 is MNHEY and CDR2 is SMNVEV (reference sequence). V was pared by 5 bases and J by 8 bases, with 13 bases of the junction left unmatched. This specimen comes from a study of blood T cell repertoires in COVID-19. In the original workflow: Using reference gene primer amplification, nucleated cell counts were estimated. This table comes from immunoSEQ multiplex PCR, and its TCRdb copy is limited to in-frame clones, with some not included. The V and J calls and clone size are taken from that table; D and trimming were inferred from the DNA. The sample carries over 250,000 clones, approximately 79% recorded once.

Sequencing input: PBMCs or T cells enriched from blood (not recorded which). The genes are TRBV27 and TRBJ1-2; 11 bases fit TRBD1. The receptor was derived from a man under 40 with acute COVID-19. CDR3: CASSHGQGANLRGYTF. For the CDR3, the DNA is TGTGCCAGCAGTCATGGACAGGGGGCTAACCTAAGAGGCTACACCTTC.